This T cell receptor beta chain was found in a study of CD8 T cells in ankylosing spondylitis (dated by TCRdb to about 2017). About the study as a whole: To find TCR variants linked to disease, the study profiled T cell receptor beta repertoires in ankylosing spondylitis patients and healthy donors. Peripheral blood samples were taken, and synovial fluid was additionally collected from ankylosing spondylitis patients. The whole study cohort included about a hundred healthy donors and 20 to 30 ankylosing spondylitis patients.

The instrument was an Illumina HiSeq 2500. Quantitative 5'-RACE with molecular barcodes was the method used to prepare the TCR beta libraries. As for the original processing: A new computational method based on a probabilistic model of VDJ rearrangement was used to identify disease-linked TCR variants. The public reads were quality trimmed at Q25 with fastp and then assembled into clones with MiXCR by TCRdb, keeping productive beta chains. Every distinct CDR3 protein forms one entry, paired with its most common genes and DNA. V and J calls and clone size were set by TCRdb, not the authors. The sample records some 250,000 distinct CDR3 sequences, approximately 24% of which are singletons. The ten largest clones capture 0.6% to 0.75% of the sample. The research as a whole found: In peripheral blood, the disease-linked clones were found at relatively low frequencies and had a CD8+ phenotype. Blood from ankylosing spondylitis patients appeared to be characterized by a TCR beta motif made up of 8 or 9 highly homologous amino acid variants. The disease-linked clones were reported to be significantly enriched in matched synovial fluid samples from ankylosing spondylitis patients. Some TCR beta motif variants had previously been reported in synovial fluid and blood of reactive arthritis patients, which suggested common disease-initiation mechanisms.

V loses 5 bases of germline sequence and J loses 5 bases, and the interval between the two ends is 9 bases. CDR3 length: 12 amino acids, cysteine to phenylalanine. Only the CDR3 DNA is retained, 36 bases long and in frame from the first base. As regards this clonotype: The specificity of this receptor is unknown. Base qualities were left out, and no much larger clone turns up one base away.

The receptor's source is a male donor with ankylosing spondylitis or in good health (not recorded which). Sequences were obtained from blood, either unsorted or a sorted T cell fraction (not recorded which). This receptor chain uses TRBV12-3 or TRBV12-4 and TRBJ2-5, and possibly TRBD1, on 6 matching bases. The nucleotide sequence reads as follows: TGTGCCAGCAGTCAACAGGGTGAGACCCAGTACTTC. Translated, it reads CASSQQGETQYF.